A single TCR beta chain is shown here with its context. Measured with immunoSEQ multiplex PCR; TCRdb has only the in-frame clones, and not every one. The table includes about 78,000 clones, about 89% detected once. Germline CDR1 reads LGHNA; CDR2 reads YNFKEQ. V shed 4 bases, J shed 7 bases, and the junction held 11 bases outside the gene matches. This CDR3 comprises 16 residues. The data originate from a study of blood T cell repertoires in COVID-19. Study as a whole: Nucleic acid was either cDNA or gDNA, and it came from T cells, B-cell-depleted T cells, or PBMCs.

The sequencing input was peripheral blood. This TCR was sampled from a woman aged 60-70 years with acute or convalescent COVID-19. The chain uses TRBV4-2 and TRBJ1-5, with 9 bases aligning to TRBD1. Here the CDR3 reads CASSRGLQGAYQPQHF. The DNA of the CDR3 is TGTGCCAGCAGCCGTGGCCTACAGGGGGCATACCAGCCCCAGCATTTT.